This T cell receptor (beta chain) was documented in a study of blood T cell repertoires in COVID-19. At the level of the study: Sites in the United States, Italy and Spain provided acute and convalescent COVID-19 samples. Nucleic acid was either cDNA or gDNA, and it came from T cells, B-cell-depleted T cells, or PBMCs.

In the study's own analysis: The authors estimated nucleated cell counts from reference gene primer amplification. Sequencing was performed with immunoSEQ multiplex PCR; in TCRdb, only in-frame clones are kept and a portion is missing. V, J and clone size reflect that table, while D and trimming were determined from the DNA. The sample yields roughly 70,000 clones, approximately 89% seen once. This CDR3 has 13 residues. V was cut by 3 bases and J by 5 bases, with 10 bases left in between. Looked up from germline, CDR1 is LNHDA and CDR2 is SQIVND (reference sequence). J is TRBJ1-1 and V is TRBV19; D ambiguous. Source material: peripheral blood. This clonotype originated in a woman aged 55-69 years with active COVID-19. The CDR3 DNA reads as TGTGCCAGTAGTATTTCTCGCCTAACTGAAGCTTTCTTT. As protein: CASSISRLTEAFF. Based on the CDR3 plus reference TRBV19 and TRBJ1-1, the full variable domain is DGGITQSPKYLFRKEGQNVTLSCEQNLNHDAMYWYRQDPGQGLRLIYYSQIVNDFQKGDIAEGYSVSREKKESFPLTVTSAQKNPTAFYLCASSISRLTEAFFGQGTRLTVV.